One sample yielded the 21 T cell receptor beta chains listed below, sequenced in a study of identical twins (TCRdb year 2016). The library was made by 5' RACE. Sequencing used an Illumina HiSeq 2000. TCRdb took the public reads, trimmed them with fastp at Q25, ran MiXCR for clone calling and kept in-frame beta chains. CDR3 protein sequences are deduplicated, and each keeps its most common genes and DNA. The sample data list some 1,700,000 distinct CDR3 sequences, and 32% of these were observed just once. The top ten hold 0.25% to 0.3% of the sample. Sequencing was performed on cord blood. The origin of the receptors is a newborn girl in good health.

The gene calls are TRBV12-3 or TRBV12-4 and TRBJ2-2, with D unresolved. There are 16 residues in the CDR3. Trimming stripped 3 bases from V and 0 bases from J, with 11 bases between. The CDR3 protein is CASSFFASANTGELFF. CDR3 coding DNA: TGTGCCAGCAGTTTTTTCGCCAGCGCGAACACCGGGGAGCTGTTTTTT.

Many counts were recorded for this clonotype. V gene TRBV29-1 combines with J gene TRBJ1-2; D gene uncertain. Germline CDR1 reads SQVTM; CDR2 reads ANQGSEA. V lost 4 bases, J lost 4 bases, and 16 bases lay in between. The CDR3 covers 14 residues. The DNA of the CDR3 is TGCAGCGTTGGCGAGGGAAAAGTGGGCTATGGCTACACCTTC. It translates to CSVGEGKVGYGYTF.

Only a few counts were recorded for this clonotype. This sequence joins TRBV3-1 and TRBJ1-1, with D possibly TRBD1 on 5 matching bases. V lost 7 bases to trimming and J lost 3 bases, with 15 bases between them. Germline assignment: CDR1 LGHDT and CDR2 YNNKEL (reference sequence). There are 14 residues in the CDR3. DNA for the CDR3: TGTGCCAGCACCACCGTGGGGGGGTACACTGAAGCTTTCTTT. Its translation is CASTTVGGYTEAFF.

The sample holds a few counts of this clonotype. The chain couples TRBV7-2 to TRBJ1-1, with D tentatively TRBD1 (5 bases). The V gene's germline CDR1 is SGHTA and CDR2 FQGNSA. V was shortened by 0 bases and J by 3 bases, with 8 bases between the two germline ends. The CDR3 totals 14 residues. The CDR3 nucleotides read TGTGCCAGCAGCTTAGCGCTAGGGGACACTGAAGCTTTCTTT. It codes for CASSLALGDTEAFF.

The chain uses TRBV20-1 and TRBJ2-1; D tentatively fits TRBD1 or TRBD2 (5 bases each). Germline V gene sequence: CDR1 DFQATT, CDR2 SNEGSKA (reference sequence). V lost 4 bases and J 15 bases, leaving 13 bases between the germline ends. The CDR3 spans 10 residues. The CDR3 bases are TGCAGTGCTACGGGTGGGGGTTCGTTCTTC. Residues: CSATGGGSFF.

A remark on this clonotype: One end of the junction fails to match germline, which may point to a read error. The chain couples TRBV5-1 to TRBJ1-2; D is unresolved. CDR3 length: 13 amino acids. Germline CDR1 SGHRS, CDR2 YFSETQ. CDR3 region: CAGSEQRHYGYTF. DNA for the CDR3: TGCGCCGGCAGCGAACAGAGGCACTATGGCTACACCTTC.

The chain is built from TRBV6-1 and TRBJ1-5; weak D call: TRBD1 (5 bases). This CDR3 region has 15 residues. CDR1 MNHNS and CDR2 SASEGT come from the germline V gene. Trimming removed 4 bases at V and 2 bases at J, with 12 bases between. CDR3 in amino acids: CASSAEGLGNQPQHF. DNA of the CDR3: TGTGCCAGCAGTGCGGAGGGGTTGGGCAATCAGCCCCAGCATTTT.

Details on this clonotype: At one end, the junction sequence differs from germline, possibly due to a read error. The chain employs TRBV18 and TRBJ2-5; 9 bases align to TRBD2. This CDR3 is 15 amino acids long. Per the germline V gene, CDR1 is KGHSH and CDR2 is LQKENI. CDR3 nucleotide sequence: TGTACCAGCTCACCACGACTAGCGGACCAAGAGACTCAGTACTTC. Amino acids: CTSSPRLADQETQYF.

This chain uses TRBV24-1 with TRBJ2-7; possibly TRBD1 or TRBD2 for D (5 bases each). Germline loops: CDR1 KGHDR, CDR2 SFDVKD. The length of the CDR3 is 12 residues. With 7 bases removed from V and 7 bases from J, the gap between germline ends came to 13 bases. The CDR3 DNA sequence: TGTGCCACCAGCGGGACCAGCAGGGAGCAGTACTTC. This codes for CATSGTSREQYF.

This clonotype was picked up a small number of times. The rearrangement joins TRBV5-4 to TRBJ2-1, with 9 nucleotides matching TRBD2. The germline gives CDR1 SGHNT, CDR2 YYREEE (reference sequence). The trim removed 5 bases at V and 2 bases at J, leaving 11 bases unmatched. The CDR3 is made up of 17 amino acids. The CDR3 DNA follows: TGTGCCAGCAGTCCCCCCTTGCGCGGGAGGGCCTACAATGAGCAGTTCTTC. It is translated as CASSPPLRGRAYNEQFF.

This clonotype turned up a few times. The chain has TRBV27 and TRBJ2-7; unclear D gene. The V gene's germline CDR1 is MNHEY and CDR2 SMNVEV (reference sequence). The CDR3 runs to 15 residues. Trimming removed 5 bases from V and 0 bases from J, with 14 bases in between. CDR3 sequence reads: CASSAPGISSYEQYF. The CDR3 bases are TGTGCCAGCAGTGCCCCCGGTATTAGCTCCTACGAGCAGTACTTC.

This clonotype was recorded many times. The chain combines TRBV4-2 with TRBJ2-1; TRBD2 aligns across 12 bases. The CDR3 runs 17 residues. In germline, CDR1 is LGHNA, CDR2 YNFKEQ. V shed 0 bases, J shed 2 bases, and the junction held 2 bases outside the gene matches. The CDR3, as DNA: TGTGCCAGCAGCCAAGATCCTAGCGGGGGGGCCTACAATGAGCAGTTCTTC. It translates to CASSQDPSGGAYNEQFF.

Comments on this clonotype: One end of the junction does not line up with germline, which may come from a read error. The CDR3 region is CVSSLKANSPLHF. The CDR3 nucleotides are TGTGTCAGCAGCCTCAAGGCCAATTCACCCCTCCACTTT. The chain employs TRBV11-2 and TRBJ1-6, with D unresolved. In germline, CDR1 is SGHAT, CDR2 FQNNGV. This CDR3 spans 13 amino acids.

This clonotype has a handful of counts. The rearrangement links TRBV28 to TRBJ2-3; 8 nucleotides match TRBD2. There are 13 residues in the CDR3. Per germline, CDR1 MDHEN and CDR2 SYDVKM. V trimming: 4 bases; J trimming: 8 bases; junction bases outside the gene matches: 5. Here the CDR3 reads CASSSAGGATQYF. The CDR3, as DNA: TGTGCCAGCAGTTCGGCGGGGGGCGCTACGCAGTATTTT. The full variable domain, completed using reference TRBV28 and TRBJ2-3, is DVKVTQSSRYLVKRTGEKVFLECVQDMDHENMFWYRQDPGLGLRLIYFSYDVKMKEKGDIPEGYSVSREKKERFSLILESASTNQTSMYLCASSSAGGATQYFGPGTRLTVL.

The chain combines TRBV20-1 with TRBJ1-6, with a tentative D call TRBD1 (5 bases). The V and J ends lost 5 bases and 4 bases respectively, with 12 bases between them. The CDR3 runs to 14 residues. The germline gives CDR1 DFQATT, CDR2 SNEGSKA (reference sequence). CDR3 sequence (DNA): TGCAGTGCTGGGGCAGCTCCGTATAATTCACCCCTCCACTTT. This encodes CSAGAAPYNSPLHF.

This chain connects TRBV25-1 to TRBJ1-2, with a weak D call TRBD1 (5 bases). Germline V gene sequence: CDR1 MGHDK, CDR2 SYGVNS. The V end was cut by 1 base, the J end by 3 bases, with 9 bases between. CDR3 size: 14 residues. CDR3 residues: CASSELGGHYGYTF. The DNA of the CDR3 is TGTGCCAGCAGTGAATTGGGGGGTCACTATGGCTACACCTTC.

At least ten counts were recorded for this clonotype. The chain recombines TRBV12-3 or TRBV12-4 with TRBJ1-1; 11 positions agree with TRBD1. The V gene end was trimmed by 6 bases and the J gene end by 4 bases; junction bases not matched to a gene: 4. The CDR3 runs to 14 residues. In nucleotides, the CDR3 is TGTGCCAGCAGCTCCGGGACAGGGGGCACTGAAGCTTTCTTT. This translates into CASSSGTGGTEAFF.

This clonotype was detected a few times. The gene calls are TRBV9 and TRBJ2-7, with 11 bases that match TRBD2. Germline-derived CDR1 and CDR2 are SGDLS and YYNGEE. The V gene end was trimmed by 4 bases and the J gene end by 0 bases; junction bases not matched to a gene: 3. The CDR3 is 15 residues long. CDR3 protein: CASSMGLADSYEQYF. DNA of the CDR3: TGTGCCAGCAGCATGGGACTAGCGGACTCCTACGAGCAGTACTTC.

CDR3: CASSDNAGVETQYF. The CDR3 DNA reads as TGTGCCAGCAGTGACAATGCGGGAGTCGAGACCCAGTACTTC. This chain joins TRBV2 and TRBJ2-5; TRBD2 agrees at 7 bases. The V and J ends lost 3 bases and 5 bases, in that order; junction bases with no gene match: 6. This CDR3 is built from 14 residues. Per germline, CDR1 SNHLY and CDR2 FYNNEI.

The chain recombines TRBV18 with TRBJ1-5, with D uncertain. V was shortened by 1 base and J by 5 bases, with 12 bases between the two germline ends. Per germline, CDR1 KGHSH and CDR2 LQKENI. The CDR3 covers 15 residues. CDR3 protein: CASSPLGGLDQPQHF. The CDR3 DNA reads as TGTGCCAGCTCACCACTCGGTGGTTTGGATCAGCCCCAGCATTTT.

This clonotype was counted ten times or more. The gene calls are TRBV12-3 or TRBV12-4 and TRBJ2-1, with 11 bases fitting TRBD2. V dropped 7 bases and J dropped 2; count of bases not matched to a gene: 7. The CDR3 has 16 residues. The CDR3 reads CASTVHSGRAYNEQFF. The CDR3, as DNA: TGTGCCAGCACCGTCCATAGCGGGAGGGCCTACAATGAGCAGTTCTTC.